A single sample is the source of the 8 T cell receptor beta chains below, sequenced in a study of shared clonotypes between healthy human individuals. The data were produced by immunoSEQ multiplex PCR, yet TCRdb's version contains in-frame clones alone and is incomplete. The data show 750,000 to 1,000,000 clones, approximately 92% seen once. CD45RO negativity and positive selection for CCR7 defined naive CD8 cells, a population that excluded terminally differentiated effector memory CD45RA+ cells. Sequencing was performed on naive CD8+ T cells sorted from blood. The receptors stem from a man under 40 in good health.

This chain links TRBV7-6 with TRBJ2-3; 14 bases are shared with TRBD2. The CDR3 contains 18 residues. CDR1 is SGHVS, CDR2 FNYEAQ, per germline. Trimming at V came to 2 bases and at J to 8 bases, leaving 12 bases not matched to a gene. The chain's CDR3 is CASSLTGLAGALPSTQYF. The CDR3 DNA reads as TGTGCCAGCAGCTTAACGGGACTAGCGGGAGCCCTCCCAAGTACGCAGTATTTT.

The V and J genes are TRBV10-2 and TRBJ2-3, with D tentatively TRBD2 (5 bases). Deletions cut 6 bases from V and 3 bases from J, with 10 bases between. Germline V CDR1 and CDR2: WSHSY, SAAADI. The CDR3 consists of 13 residues. CDR3 DNA sequence: TGCGCCAGCAGCCCCGAGGGTACAGATACGCAGTATTTT. Protein product: CASSPEGTDTQYF.

The V and J genes are TRBV5-4 and TRBJ1-1, with D possibly TRBD1 on 5 matching bases. CDR3 length: 14 amino acids. V was clipped by 4 bases and J by 6 bases, with 16 bases between them. Germline V gene lookup returns CDR1 SGHNT and CDR2 YYREEE (reference sequence). The CDR3 here is CASSGGLPGPEAFF. As DNA, the CDR3 is TGTGCCAGCAGCGGGGGACTCCCGGGGCCTGAAGCTTTCTTT.

V gene TRBV27 combines with J gene TRBJ2-7, with TRBD1 identical over 7 bases. This CDR3 has 15 residues. From germline, CDR1 is MNHEY and CDR2 SMNVEV (reference sequence). Trimming took 9 bases from V and 1 from J; bases not matched to a gene: 12. For the CDR3, the DNA is TGTGCCAGTTCTACTCGGGGACAGCCATCCTACGAGCAGTACTTC. It codes for CASSTRGQPSYEQYF.

This clone was counted a single time. The rearrangement uses TRBV5-1 and TRBJ2-2; 10 bases fit TRBD1. CDR3 length equals 16 residues. CDR1 is SGHRS and CDR2 is YFSETQ in the germline V gene. The junction had 8 bases not matched to a gene; V was cut back by 6 bases and J by 3 bases. Here the CDR3 reads CASTSSGTGDTGELFF. The DNA for the CDR3 is TGCGCCAGCACCAGTTCCGGGACAGGGGACACCGGGGAGCTGTTTTTT.

The gene calls are TRBV5-1 and TRBJ2-7; a possible D gene is TRBD1 (5 bases). CDR3 size: 13 residues. With 3 bases removed from V and 0 bases from J, the gap between germline ends came to 7 bases. Looked up from germline, CDR1 is SGHRS and CDR2 is YFSETQ. The CDR3: CASSSDNSYEQYF. In DNA form, the CDR3 reads TGCGCCAGCAGCTCGGACAACTCCTACGAGCAGTACTTC.

The rearrangement joins TRBV5-5 to TRBJ2-5; D unclear. The CDR3 contains 16 residues. The germline CDR1 and CDR2 sequences are SGHKS and YYEKEE (reference sequence). V lost 3 bases and J 2 bases, leaving 17 bases between the germline ends. The chain's CDR3 is CASSSLDLKSQETQYF. Written as DNA, the CDR3 is TGTGCCAGCAGCTCCTTGGACCTTAAGAGTCAAGAGACCCAGTACTTC.

This rearrangement joins TRBV6-5 to TRBJ2-2; 9 bases map to TRBD2. V trimming: 5 bases; J trimming: 3 bases; junction bases outside the gene matches: 4. CDR3 length: 15 amino acids. The germline V gene encodes CDR1 MNHEY and CDR2 SVGAGI. The CDR3 reads CASSGVAGDTGELFF. The CDR3 bases are TGTGCCAGCAGTGGAGTAGCGGGAGACACCGGGGAGCTGTTTTTT.